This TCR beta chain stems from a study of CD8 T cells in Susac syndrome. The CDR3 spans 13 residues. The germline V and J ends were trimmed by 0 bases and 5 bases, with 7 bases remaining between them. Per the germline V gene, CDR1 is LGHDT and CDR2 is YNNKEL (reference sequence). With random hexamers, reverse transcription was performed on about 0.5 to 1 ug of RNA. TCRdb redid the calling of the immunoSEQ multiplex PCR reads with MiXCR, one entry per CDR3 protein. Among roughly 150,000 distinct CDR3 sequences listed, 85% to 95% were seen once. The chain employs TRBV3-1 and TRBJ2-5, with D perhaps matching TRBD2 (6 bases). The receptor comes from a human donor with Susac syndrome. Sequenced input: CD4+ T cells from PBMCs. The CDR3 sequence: CASSQDGGETQYF. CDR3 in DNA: TGTGCCAGCAGCCAAGATGGAGGGGAGACCCAGTACTTC.